These 30 T cell receptor beta chains were sequenced from one sample in a study of T cells in Graves' hyperthyroidism and ophthalmopathy. The TCR beta CDR3 regions underwent amplification using RNA transcripts as the source. An initial round of RT-PCR targeting the TCR CDR3 relied on the HTBI primer set. MiXCR, applied by TCRdb to the multiplex PCR reads, yields one record per CDR3 protein. This table holds approximately 630,000 distinct CDR3 sequences, around 15% found once. Sequencing was done on a sample of blood. The receptor set was obtained from a woman between 25 and 40 years old with Graves' hyperthyroidism.

This clonotype was counted between two and nine times. The chain is built from TRBV2 and TRBJ2-1; TRBD2 is a possible D gene (6 bases). Trimming cost V 7 bases and J 9 bases, with 19 bases left between them. The CDR3 is 14 amino acids. Germline CDR1 is SNHLY and CDR2 is FYNNEI. In DNA form, the CDR3 reads TGTGCCAGCACCCAAGCGGGTGCACCCGGTGAGCAGTTCTTC. Protein sequence: CASTQAGAPGEQFF.

This clonotype was counted ten times or more. This chain links TRBV6-5 with TRBJ2-7; 7 nucleotides match TRBD1. After removal of 2 bases from V and 3 bases from J, the junction contained 7 bases not matched to a gene. The germline gives CDR1 MNHEY, CDR2 SVGAGI. This CDR3 comprises 15 residues. The CDR3 here is CASSYTPGQIYEQYF. CDR3 nucleotide sequence: TGTGCCAGCAGTTACACCCCGGGACAGATCTACGAGCAGTACTTC.

The chain recombines TRBV28 with TRBJ2-7; tentative D call: TRBD2 (5 bases). Trimming pared 6 bases from V and 6 bases from J, leaving 18 bases between. The CDR3 contains 14 residues. Germline V lookup: CDR1 MDHEN, CDR2 SYDVKM. The CDR3 nucleotides read TGTGCCAGCAGGGGCCTACTGATAGCGCCCGAGCAGTACTTC. Its translation is CASRGLLIAPEQYF.

This clonotype was counted at least ten times. V gene TRBV29-1 combines with J gene TRBJ2-1; weak D call: TRBD2 (5 bases). This CDR3 comprises 12 residues. The V end lost 5 bases, the J end lost 3 bases, and 8 bases lay between the germline ends. Looked up from germline, CDR1 is SQVTM and CDR2 is ANQGSEA. The CDR3 sequence is CSVRGIYNEQFF. The CDR3 bases are TGCAGCGTTAGAGGGATCTACAATGAGCAGTTCTTC.

This clonotype appeared many times. The V call is TRBV6-5, the J call TRBJ2-7; 8 positions match TRBD1. Losses at the gene ends were 2 bases for V and 9 bases for J; bases not matched to a gene: 9. This CDR3 region has 14 residues. The germline V gene has CDR1 MNHEY and CDR2 SVGAGI. The CDR3 bases are TGTGCCAGCAGTTACGATCCAGGGGGCCACGGGCAGTACTTC. This translates into CASSYDPGGHGQYF.

This clonotype was counted many times. This sequence joins TRBV6-1 and TRBJ2-7, with TRBD1 identical over 9 bases. The germline V gene has CDR1 MNHNS and CDR2 SASEGT. J lost 3 bases, V lost 5 bases, and 8 bases had no gene match. The CDR3 consists of 15 residues. CDR3 DNA: TGTGCCAGCAGTTTTTCCGGGACAGGGTACTACGAGCAGTACTTC. Its translation: CASSFSGTGYYEQYF.

In its sample, this clonotype was seen a few times. This rearrangement joins TRBV15 to TRBJ2-7; 7 bases map to TRBD2. Germline CDR1 is LNHNV and CDR2 is YYDKDF (reference sequence). This CDR3 spans 16 amino acids. The trim removed 1 base at V and 6 bases at J, leaving 12 bases unmatched. The CDR3 is CATSRANFQLASEQYF. The CDR3, as DNA: TGTGCCACCAGCAGAGCAAATTTTCAACTAGCGAGCGAGCAGTACTTC.

This clonotype was seen at least ten times. The J gene is TRBJ1-1, the V gene TRBV27; a possible D gene is TRBD1 (5 bases). With 8 bases removed from V and 4 bases from J, the gap between germline ends came to 14 bases. This CDR3 is built from 13 residues. Germline V lookup: CDR1 MNHEY, CDR2 SMNVEV (reference sequence). For the CDR3, the DNA is TGTGCCAGCGGGGGTACAGTTTCCACTGAAGCTTTCTTT. As protein: CASGGTVSTEAFF.

This clonotype has at least ten counts. This chain connects TRBV5-1 to TRBJ2-3, with D unresolved. CDR3 length equals 13 residues. CDR1 and CDR2 from the germline V gene are SGHRS and YFSETQ. V lost 1 base and J lost 6, with 9 bases in between. The CDR3 DNA sequence: TGCGCCAGCAGCTTGACACAAGGGGATACGCAGTATTTT. This sequence encodes CASSLTQGDTQYF. The full variable domain, with the rest looked up from reference TRBV5-1 and TRBJ2-3, is KAGVTQTPRYLIKTRGQQVTLSCSPISGHRSVSWYQQTPGQGLQFLFEYFSETQRNKGNFPGRFSGRQFSNSRSEMNVSTLELGDSALYLCASSLTQGDTQYFGPGTRLTVL.

In its sample, this clonotype was seen many times. The CDR3 DNA follows: TGCAGTGCCGAAGAGCTGAGCGGGAGAGGCAATGAGCAGTTCTTC. Translated, it gives CSAEELSGRGNEQFF. The chain is built from TRBV20-1 and TRBJ2-1; 8 bases map to TRBD2. With V trimmed by 6 bases and J by 6 bases, 13 bases remained unmatched. The length of the CDR3 is 15 residues. CDR1 is DFQATT and CDR2 is SNEGSKA in the germline V gene (reference sequence).

This clonotype was picked up a small number of times. The V call is TRBV4-3, the J call TRBJ2-7; D remains unclear. V gave up 0 bases and J gave up 3 bases, with 12 bases separating them. Germline CDR1 LGHNA, CDR2 YSLEER. The CDR3 runs to 15 residues. The CDR3 loop reads CASSQDRAPGYEQYF. The CDR3 bases are TGCGCCAGCAGCCAAGATCGGGCGCCGGGCTACGAGCAGTACTTC.

Only a few counts were recorded for this clonotype. The chain uses TRBV24-1 and TRBJ1-2, with D possibly matching TRBD1 (6 bases). Trimming removed 5 bases from V and 4 bases from J, with 13 bases in between. CDR1 is KGHDR, CDR2 SFDVKD, per germline. The CDR3 covers 14 residues. The CDR3 DNA reads TGTGCCACCAGTGCCCCAGGGGTCGGCTATGGCTACACCTTC. Translation gives CATSAPGVGYGYTF.

The CDR3 loop reads CASTYLRGSEQYF. CDR3 in DNA: TGTGCCAGCACCTACCTCCGGGGGAGCGAGCAGTACTTC. The chain is built from TRBV28 and TRBJ2-7, with D tentatively TRBD2 (6 bases). The CDR3 runs 13 residues. Germline V gene sequence: CDR1 MDHEN, CDR2 SYDVKM. V shed 7 bases and J shed 6 bases, with 16 bases lying between them.

This clonotype was counted a few times. The chain couples TRBV24-1 to TRBJ2-3; unclear D gene. This CDR3 comprises 15 residues. Germline V gene sequence: CDR1 KGHDR, CDR2 SFDVKD. The V and J ends lost 5 bases and 1 base respectively, with 12 bases between them. DNA of the CDR3: TGTGCCACCAGTGGAGGAGACACCCGCACAGATACGCAGTATTTT. Translated: CATSGGDTRTDTQYF.

This clonotype was recorded many times. V is TRBV3-1 and J is TRBJ2-7; D is undetermined. Trimming pared 5 bases from V and 1 base from J, leaving 15 bases between. Germline V CDR1 and CDR2: LGHDT, YNNKEL (reference sequence). The CDR3 contains 15 residues. CDR3 bases: TGTGCCAGCAGCTGGGATTCCAGCTCATCCTACGAGCAGTACTTC. It is translated as CASSWDSSSSYEQYF.

This clonotype was picked up many times. J is TRBJ2-1 and V is TRBV20-1, with 9 bases aligning to TRBD2. From germline, CDR1 is DFQATT and CDR2 SNEGSKA (reference sequence). The CDR3 covers 17 residues. Trimming at V came to 6 bases and at J to 5 bases, leaving 17 bases not matched to a gene. Written as DNA, the CDR3 is TGCAGTGCCGAACAGGGAGATAGCGGGAGTATCGACAATGAGCAGTTCTTC. This gives the protein CSAEQGDSGSIDNEQFF.

The V gene is TRBV10-1, the J gene TRBJ2-7; 7 bases align to TRBD1. V shed 9 bases, J shed 1 base, and the junction held 6 bases outside the gene matches. The CDR3 is made up of 13 amino acids. Germline CDR1 and CDR2: WNHNN and SYGVQD (reference sequence). The CDR3 sequence is CASDDRASYEQYF. The CDR3 nucleotides read TGCGCCAGTGACGACAGGGCGTCCTACGAGCAGTACTTC.

The chain carries TRBV4-1 and TRBJ2-2; 12 nucleotides line up with TRBD1. The CDR3 loop spans 15 amino acids. Germline CDR1 reads MGHRA; CDR2 reads YSYEKL. Unmatched junction bases numbered 9, after V lost 8 bases and J lost 8 bases. This CDR3 reads CASELGQGALGELFF. CDR3 sequence (DNA): TGCGCCAGCGAGCTGGGACAGGGGGCGCTTGGGGAGCTGTTTTTT.

This clonotype came up many times. The V call is TRBV3-1, the J call TRBJ1-5; D is unclear. The CDR3 totals 15 residues. The V end lost 0 bases, the J end lost 0 bases, and 6 bases lay between the germline ends. Germline lookup yields CDR1 LGHDT and CDR2 YNNKEL (reference sequence). The CDR3 DNA reads as TGTGCCAGCAGCCAAGACAGGTTTAGCAATCAGCCCCAGCATTTT. Protein sequence: CASSQDRFSNQPQHF. Using reference TRBV3-1 and TRBJ1-5 for the parts outside the CDR3, the full variable domain is DTAVSQTPKYLVTQMGNDKSIKCEQNLGHDTMYWYKQDSKKFLKIMFSYNNKELIINETVPNRFSPKSPDKAHLNLHINSLELGDSAVYFCASSQDRFSNQPQHFGDGTRLSIL.

A few counts support this clonotype. The CDR3 DNA reads TGCGCCAGCAGCCCCGGTACCCCAGCGGATACGCAGTATTTT. Its translation: CASSPGTPADTQYF. The chain is built from TRBV5-1 and TRBJ2-3, with no clear D. Germline CDR1 is SGHRS and CDR2 is YFSETQ. The CDR3 contains 14 residues. Trimming pared 4 bases from V and 6 bases from J, leaving 15 bases between.

The J gene is TRBJ2-3, the V gene TRBV6-1, with unresolved D. Between the trimmed V and J ends, which lost 5 bases and 2 bases, there was a span of 14 bases. The CDR3 consists of 15 residues. Germline values: CDR1 MNHNS, CDR2 SASEGT. CDR3 DNA: TGTGCCAGCAGTCCCCGAATTTTGGTCACAGATACGCAGTATTTT. Its translation is CASSPRILVTDTQYF.

V gene TRBV7-9 combines with J gene TRBJ2-5; 12 bases align to TRBD2. J gave up 5 bases and V 4 bases, and 5 bases lay outside the gene matches. Germline values: CDR1 SEHNR, CDR2 FQNEAQ (reference sequence). The CDR3 length is 15 residues. Here the CDR3 reads CASSSSGRATETQYF. The CDR3 nucleotides read TGTGCCAGCAGCTCTAGCGGGAGGGCCACGGAGACCCAGTACTTC.

The gene calls are TRBV10-2 and TRBJ2-7; D is uncertain. Trimming pared 4 bases from V and 3 bases from J, leaving 7 bases between. Germline V lookup: CDR1 WSHSY, CDR2 SAAADI. The CDR3 consists of 12 residues. The CDR3 DNA follows: TGCGCCAGCAGTGTTTATCTCTACGAGCAGTACTTC. Translated, it gives CASSVYLYEQYF.

This clonotype was seen ten or more times. V and J are TRBV6-5 and TRBJ1-5; no clear D gene. With 0 bases removed from V and 1 base from J, the gap between germline ends came to 7 bases. CDR1 MNHEY and CDR2 SVGAGI come from the germline V gene. The CDR3 has 15 amino acids. The chain's CDR3 is CASSYSVRSNQPQHF. DNA for the CDR3: TGTGCCAGCAGTTACTCCGTGAGGAGCAATCAGCCCCAGCATTTT.

With regard to this clonotype: This may stem from a read error, because a much larger clone lies one nucleotide away. This rearrangement joins TRBV13 to TRBJ2-7; D is possibly TRBD1 or TRBD2 (5 bases each). The end of the DNA fits TRBJ2-1 better, so the J call may be wrong. The CDR3 extends over 15 amino acids. The germline V gene has CDR1 PRHDT and CDR2 FYEKMQ (reference sequence). For the CDR3, the DNA is TGTGCCAGCAGTCCCCAGGGCATGACCGACTACGAGCAGTTCTTC. As protein: CASSPQGMTDYEQFF.

The rearrangement links TRBV7-9 to TRBJ2-1; D uncertain. The V end lost 4 bases, the J end lost 4 bases, and 11 bases lay between the germline ends. CDR3 length: 14 residues. Germline CDR1 is SEHNR and CDR2 is FQNEAQ (reference sequence). This chain's CDR3 is CASSSRRQYNEQFF. The CDR3 DNA follows: TGTGCCAGCAGCTCTCGACGGCAATACAATGAGCAGTTCTTC.

This clonotype was detected ten times or more. V and J are TRBV20-1 and TRBJ1-2, with TRBD1 matching over 8 bases. V was clipped by 2 bases and J by 0 bases; unmatched bases: 5. CDR1 is DFQATT and CDR2 is SNEGSKA in the germline V gene (reference sequence). The CDR3 totals 15 residues. The DNA for the CDR3 is TGCAGTGCTAGATCCCTGACAGGGGCTAACTATGGCTACACCTTC. Translation gives CSARSLTGANYGYTF.

This clonotype was observed many times. A junction boundary mismatches the germline segment, possibly from a read error. The gene calls are TRBV12-3 or TRBV12-4 and TRBJ2-4; 7 bases match TRBD2. This CDR3 contains 14 residues. The CDR3 DNA reads as TGTGCCAGCAGTCTAGCAACTAGCGTTGCCATTCAGTACTTC. Translating gives CASSLATSVAIQYF.

The chain joins TRBV11-2 to TRBJ2-7, with 12 bases that match TRBD2. The V gene's germline CDR1 is SGHAT and CDR2 FQNNGV. The J segment lost 6 bases and the V segment lost 1 base, leaving 4 bases of the junction unmatched. This CDR3 is 15 amino acids long. The CDR3 sequence is CASSLGGLAGSEQYF. The CDR3 region has the DNA TGTGCCAGCAGCTTAGGGGGACTAGCGGGCTCCGAGCAGTACTTC.

This clonotype came up many times. The CDR3 nucleotides are TGTGGCACGAACACCGGGGAGCTGTTTTTT. Protein: CGTNTGELFF. This chain uses TRBV24-1 with TRBJ2-2, with D unclear. Germline V gene sequence: CDR1 KGHDR, CDR2 SFDVKD. CDR3 length: 10 residues.